These 18 T cell receptor beta chains were sequenced from one sample in a study of blood T cell repertoires in COVID-19. Clones were sequenced by immunoSEQ multiplex PCR, and TCRdb holds only the in-frame ones, with some missing. The table records under 200,000 clones, about 86% of them present only once. Sequencing used peripheral blood. Receptor source: a man aged 55 to 70 with acute or convalescent COVID-19.

V gene TRBV24-1 combines with J gene TRBJ2-1, with unresolved D. V lost 3 bases and J lost 10, with 12 bases in between. The CDR3 runs 13 residues. Germline values: CDR1 KGHDR, CDR2 SFDVKD. The CDR3 sequence: CATSDPETWEQFF. DNA for the CDR3: TGTGCCACCAGTGATCCGGAGACTTGGGAGCAGTTCTTC.

The V call is TRBV11-2, the J call TRBJ1-1, with 7 bases fitting TRBD1. The CDR3 loop spans 13 amino acids. Germline assignment: CDR1 SGHAT and CDR2 FQNNGV. V lost 6 bases, J lost 6 bases, and 7 bases stayed unmatched. The CDR3 DNA sequence: TGTGCCAGCAGTTTACAGGGGTACGCTGAAGCTTTCTTT. This encodes CASSLQGYAEAFF. Supplemented by reference TRBV11-2 and TRBJ1-1, the full variable domain reads EAGVAQSPRYKIIEKRQSVAFWCNPISGHATLYWYQQILGQGPKLLIQFQNNGVVDDSQLPKDRFSAERLKGVDSTLKIQPAKLEDSAVYLCASSLQGYAEAFFGQGTRLTVV.

This clone was detected once. V gene TRBV2 combines with J gene TRBJ2-7; no clear D. Deletions cut 6 bases from V and 0 bases from J, with 6 bases between. This CDR3 is built from 12 residues. Germline V CDR1 and CDR2: SNHLY, FYNNEI. The CDR3 region has the DNA TGTGCCAGCAGGCTGAGCTCCTACGAGCAGTACTTC. It codes for CASRLSSYEQYF.

V is TRBV7-8 and J is TRBJ2-1, with TRBD2 matching over 11 bases. CDR3 length: 14 residues. The germline CDR1 and CDR2 sequences are SGHVS and FQNEAQ. J was trimmed by 8 bases and V by 8 bases; bases with no gene match: 8. CDR3 sequence reads: CASRGLADRDEQFF. CDR3 nucleotides: TGTGCCAGCCGGGGACTAGCGGACCGGGATGAGCAGTTCTTC.

V usage is TRBV7-9 and J usage is TRBJ1-1; 7 nucleotides line up with TRBD1. Per the germline V gene, CDR1 is SEHNR and CDR2 is FQNEAQ (reference sequence). There are 15 residues in the CDR3. J was trimmed by 1 base and V by 6 bases; bases with no gene match: 8. CDR3 amino acids: CASSDRQGGNTEAFF. The CDR3, as DNA: TGTGCCAGCAGTGATAGACAGGGCGGGAACACTGAAGCTTTCTTT.

The V call is TRBV28, the J call TRBJ2-7; TRBD1 matches at 9 bases. V was clipped by 3 bases and J by 0 bases; unmatched bases: 6. The CDR3 covers 16 residues. Germline CDR1 is MDHEN and CDR2 is SYDVKM. CDR3 region: CASSLGTGIPSYEQYF. CDR3 sequence (DNA): TGTGCCAGCAGTTTGGGGACAGGGATCCCCTCCTACGAGCAGTACTTC.

This clone was picked up one time. The CDR3 is CSVLHNEQFF. As DNA, the CDR3 is TGCAGCGTCCTACACAATGAGCAGTTCTTC. The chain recombines TRBV29-1 with TRBJ2-1; no reliable D call. The V end lost 6 bases, the J end lost 5 bases, and 5 bases lay between the germline ends. The CDR3 is 10 residues long. Per germline, CDR1 SQVTM and CDR2 ANQGSEA.

The V and J genes are TRBV24-1 and TRBJ1-2; 12 nucleotides match TRBD1. The CDR3 totals 18 residues. V gave up 5 bases and J gave up 3 bases; unmatched junction bases: 12. Germline-derived CDR1 and CDR2 are KGHDR and SFDVKD. CDR3 loop: CATSGSRDRGRGDYGYTF. DNA for the CDR3: TGTGCCACCAGTGGTTCCCGGGACAGGGGGCGCGGTGACTATGGCTACACCTTC.

V usage is TRBV28 and J usage is TRBJ2-7; 8 bases are shared with TRBD2. The CDR3 has 15 residues. V was pared by 5 bases and J by 1 base, with 7 bases of the junction left unmatched. Per the germline V gene, CDR1 is MDHEN and CDR2 is SYDVKM. The CDR3 protein is CASSPSGSRSYEQYF. The CDR3 nucleotides read TGTGCCAGCAGTCCCAGCGGGAGTAGGTCCTACGAGCAGTACTTC.

Only one count was recorded for this clone. Here the CDR3 reads CASSKPGYVAFF. DNA for the CDR3: TGTGCCAGCAGTAAACCAGGGTATGTGGCTTTCTTT. The chain links TRBV6-5 to TRBJ1-1; TRBD1 is a possible D gene (5 bases). This CDR3 is built from 12 residues. The germline V gene encodes CDR1 MNHEY and CDR2 SVGAGI. The V and J ends lost 5 bases and 11 bases respectively, with 15 bases between them.

The genes are TRBV18 and TRBJ2-5, with TRBD1 as a possible D gene (6 bases). The germline V and J ends were trimmed by 5 bases and 2 bases, with 9 bases remaining between them. This CDR3 comprises 13 residues. The germline gives CDR1 KGHSH, CDR2 LQKENI. As DNA, the CDR3 is TGTGCCAGCTCATCGGACAGACAAGAGACCCAGTACTTC. Amino acid sequence: CASSSDRQETQYF.

This clone was recorded once. The chain recombines TRBV10-3 with TRBJ2-5; TRBD2 matches at 14 bases. The CDR3 runs to 15 residues. Germline V lookup: CDR1 ENHRY, CDR2 SYGVKD. V dropped 2 bases and J dropped 5; count of bases not matched to a gene: 1. In nucleotides, the CDR3 is TGTGCCATCAGTGAGGGGACTAGCGGGAGTGAGACCCAGTACTTC. This sequence encodes CAISEGTSGSETQYF.

J is TRBJ1-4 and V is TRBV5-5, with 9 bases matching TRBD1. CDR1 SGHKS and CDR2 YYEKEE come from the germline V gene (reference sequence). The CDR3 loop spans 15 amino acids. The J segment lost 6 bases and the V segment lost 4 bases, leaving 7 bases of the junction unmatched. CDR3 amino acids: CASSPETGGDEKLFF. For the CDR3, the DNA is TGTGCCAGCAGCCCCGAGACAGGGGGAGATGAAAAACTGTTTTTT.

This chain joins TRBV5-1 and TRBJ1-3, with D maybe TRBD1 (5 bases). The CDR3 is 14 residues long. Trimming pared 4 bases from V and 3 bases from J, leaving 11 bases between. Per the germline V gene, CDR1 is SGHRS and CDR2 is YFSETQ. The CDR3 sequence: CASSGGTGGNTIYF. CDR3 in DNA: TGCGCCAGCAGCGGAGGGACCGGTGGAAACACCATATATTTT.

The chain employs TRBV7-3 and TRBJ1-2, with 10 nucleotides matching TRBD1. Germline values: CDR1 SGHTA, CDR2 FQGTGA. CDR3 length: 16 amino acids. Trimming removed 5 bases from V and 6 bases from J; junction bases left unmatched: 12. DNA for the CDR3: TGTGCCAGCAGCCCCATTGTTCGGACAGGGGGGGATGGCTACACCTTC. As protein: CASSPIVRTGGDGYTF.

V gene TRBV7-2 combines with J gene TRBJ2-7, with 8 bases identical to TRBD2. Germline lookup yields CDR1 SGHTA and CDR2 FQGNSA. The V segment lost 7 bases and the J segment 2 bases; nucleotides outside the gene matches: 10. The CDR3 loop spans 15 amino acids. The CDR3 DNA reads as TGTGCCAGCACCTTTGAAGCGGGAGAGACCTACGAGCAGTACTTC. Amino acid sequence: CASTFEAGETYEQYF.

For the CDR3, the DNA is TGTGCCACCAGTGACCCGGGACTAGCGGGCTCCCTGGGGGAGACCCAGTACTTC. This sequence encodes CATSDPGLAGSLGETQYF. The chain combines TRBV24-1 with TRBJ2-5; 12 positions match TRBD2. This CDR3 is 18 amino acids long. V shed 4 bases and J 5 bases; nucleotides not matched to a gene: 13. Germline V lookup: CDR1 KGHDR, CDR2 SFDVKD.

The chain employs TRBV7-3 and TRBJ2-3; weak D call: TRBD2 (5 bases). This CDR3 contains 14 residues. The V gene's germline CDR1 is SGHTA and CDR2 FQGTGA. V gave up 8 bases and J gave up 0 bases, with 12 bases separating them. CDR3 region: CASSPSGSTDTQYF. CDR3 DNA: TGTGCCAGCTCACCTTCGGGGAGCACAGATACGCAGTATTTT.